This T cell receptor (beta chain) derives from a study of cytomegalovirus exposure and HLA in healthy donors. In the PCR, 60 Vbeta and 13 Jbeta primers were used. Data came from immunoSEQ multiplex PCR; TCRdb stores just in-frame clones and leaves some out. The sample comprises some 130,000 clones, approximately 79% of which are singletons, and about 6.5% rests with the top ten. The CDR3 length is 14 residues. Trimming cost V 0 bases and J 3 bases; bases outside gene matches: 3. CDR1 is GTSNPN, CDR2 SVGIG, per germline (reference sequence). Sequenced input: PBMCs. The TCR comes from a man in his forties in good health and CMV-seropositive. The V gene is TRBV30, the J gene TRBJ1-1; 8 bases agree with TRBD1. The CDR3 DNA follows: TGTGCCTGGAGTGTAGGACAGGGCTACACTGAAGCTTTCTTT. Residues: CAWSVGQGYTEAFF.